The rows below give T cell receptor beta chains drawn from one sample of a study of T cell responses to AZD1222 COVID-19 vaccine. The method was immunoSEQ multiplex PCR; TCRdb's version includes in-frame clones alone and lacks a portion of them. The sample records 120,000 to 150,000 clones, more than 75% being singletons. Specimen: peripheral blood, collected on day 0 of MenACWY control vaccination. The source of these receptors is an adult in good health. The CDR3 runs from the conserved cysteine through the conserved F or W. D genes are given only for firm matches. Size is stated for part of the rows, as once, few or many counts, or as a class when the clone is expanded.

size: -
D: -
J: TRBJ1-2
V: TRBV10-2
DNA: TGCGCCAGCAGTGATGGGGACGGGAACTATGGCTACACCTTC
CDR3: CASSDGDGNYGYTF

size: -
D: TRBD1
J: TRBJ2-1
V: TRBV6-6
DNA: TGTGCCAGCAGTCCCGGGACAGGGTCTACAAAGGGATACAATGAGCAGTTCTTC
CDR3: CASSPGTGSTKGYNEQFF

size: -
D: -
J: TRBJ1-5
V: TRBV6-5
DNA: TGTGCCAGCAGTTACGACAGGACGCGCAATCAGCCCCAGCATTTT
CDR3: CASSYDRTRNQPQHF

size: -
D: -
J: TRBJ2-2
V: TRBV7-8
DNA: TGTGCCAGCAGCTTAGATGGGTTTACGAACACCGGGGAGCTGTTTTTT
CDR3: CASSLDGFTNTGELFF

size: -
D: TRBD1
J: TRBJ2-3
V: TRBV5-1
DNA: TGCGCCAGCAGCTCTGGGGACAGGGCCACGCAGTATTTT
CDR3: CASSSGDRATQYF

size: -
D: -
J: TRBJ1-1
V: TRBV5-1
DNA: TGCGCCAGCAGCCAAAACTTGAACACTGAAGCTTTCTTT
CDR3: CASSQNLNTEAFF

size: -
D: -
J: TRBJ1-3
V: TRBV4-1
DNA: TGCGCCAGCAGCCAAACTTTTGCTCGTGGAAACACCATATATTTT
CDR3: CASSQTFARGNTIYF

size: once
D: -
J: TRBJ1-2
V: TRBV18
DNA: TGTGCCAGCTCACCCGGAGATTTTGTCTATGGCTACACCTTC
CDR3: CASSPGDFVYGYTF

size: -
D: TRBD1
J: TRBJ2-5
V: TRBV2
DNA: TGTGCCAGCAGAGGAGACAGGGCCTTAAAAGAGACCCAGTACTTC
CDR3: CASRGDRALKETQYF

size: -
D: -
J: TRBJ1-5
V: TRBV2
DNA: TGTGCCAGCAACAAGGGGGGAGAACAGCCCCAGCATTTT
CDR3: CASNKGGEQPQHF

size: -
D: TRBD1
J: TRBJ2-7
V: TRBV6-6
DNA: TGTGCCAGCAGACGCGGGACAGGGGGCTTCGAGCAGTACTTC
CDR3: CASRRGTGGFEQYF

size: -
D: -
J: TRBJ2-5
V: TRBV21-1
DNA: TGTGCCAGCAGCAACGAACAGGGGGCGGGGTGGGAGACCCAGTACTTC
CDR3: CASSNEQGAGWETQYF

size: -
D: -
J: TRBJ1-1
V: TRBV9
DNA: TGTGCCAGCAGCGAGGGGGGTTACACTGAAGCTTTCTTT
CDR3: CASSEGGYTEAFF

size: -
D: TRBD1
J: TRBJ1-2
V: TRBV11-2
DNA: TGTGCCAGCAGCTTAGCCGGGCAGGGGGCTGGCTACACCTTC
CDR3: CASSLAGQGAGYTF

size: once
D: TRBD2
J: TRBJ2-7
V: TRBV5-6
DNA: TGTGCCAGCAGCTCCTTAGCGGGGGCCACCTACGAGCAGTACTTC
CDR3: CASSSLAGATYEQYF

size: once
D: -
J: TRBJ1-4
V: TRBV9
DNA: TGTGCCAGCAGCGTAGGGGTCAGGGTAAATGAAAAACTGTTTTTT
CDR3: CASSVGVRVNEKLFF

size: -
D: -
J: TRBJ2-7
V: TRBV5-1
DNA: TGCGCCAGCAGCTTGGGAACAGCCGCGTCCTACGAGCAGTACTTC
CDR3: CASSLGTAASYEQYF

size: once
D: -
J: TRBJ1-1
V: TRBV5-1
DNA: TGCGCCAGCAGCTTGGGGGCGCGGGACACTGAAGCTTTCTTT
CDR3: CASSLGARDTEAFF

size: few
D: -
J: TRBJ1-4
V: TRBV28
DNA: TGTGCCAGCAGTGATGTCCAGAGGGGTTTGGATGAAAAACTGTTTTTT
CDR3: CASSDVQRGLDEKLFF

size: -
D: -
J: TRBJ1-1
V: TRBV7-3
DNA: TGTGCCAGCAGCCCCTCGGGACAAGAAGCTTTCTTT
CDR3: CASSPSGQEAFF

size: -
D: -
J: TRBJ2-1
V: TRBV7-6
DNA: TGTGCCAGCAGCGCAGCTACAGGGGGGGCCGGCAATGAGCAGTTCTTC
CDR3: CASSAATGGAGNEQFF

size: -
D: -
J: TRBJ2-7
V: TRBV5-4
DNA: TGTGCCAGCAGCTTCGGTCAGGGTTTCTCCTACGAGCAGTACTTC
CDR3: CASSFGQGFSYEQYF

size: once
D: TRBD1
J: TRBJ1-4
V: TRBV4-1
DNA: TGCGCCAGCAGCCAAGGGGGGACAGCTAATGAAAAACTGTTTTTT
CDR3: CASSQGGTANEKLFF